This TCR beta chain came from a study of cytomegalovirus exposure and HLA in healthy donors. Study summary: Prior work identified 100 million to 130 million unique TCR beta sequences in some 180 million T cells.

Trimming shortened V by 6 bases and J by 3 bases, and 18 bases separated the two germline ends. Germline lookup yields CDR1 MNHEY and CDR2 SVGAGI. The CDR3 contains 15 residues. For the donor in question, CMV serostatus went unrecorded. PCR used 60 Vbeta primers and 13 Jbeta primers. Authors' data handling: Per a later analysis, the number of unique TCR beta chains was about 80 million, of which around 9.9 million were shared. Here immunoSEQ multiplex PCR was the method, and the copy in TCRdb shows in-frame clones only, minus some. From that table come the V and J calls and clone size; the DNA was used to work out D and trimming. The repertoire holds about 120,000 clones, more than 65% seen once, with 3.5% to 4.5% in the top ten.

The receptor was derived from a human donor in good health. The rearrangement joins TRBV6-5 to TRBJ2-7; possibly TRBD2 for D (5 bases). The sequencing sample was made of PBMCs. CDR3 DNA sequence: TGTGCCAGCAGCCCGGACGGGGATCACTTCTACGAGCAGTACTTC. Amino acids: CASSPDGDHFYEQYF.